This T cell receptor beta chain stems from a study of blood T cell repertoires in COVID-19 (dated by TCRdb to 2020 to 2021). Background on the whole study: Samples covering the acute and convalescent phases of COVID-19 were provided by collaborators in the United States, Italy and Spain. The samples were drawn from the first 160 participants of the ongoing ImmuneRACE study and from more than 1,000 subjects provided by 6 global collaborators. The prospective study material was composed of cDNA or gDNA derived from T cells, B-cell-depleted T cells, or PBMCs. The repertoires were released in a freely available public database intended as a resource for research on the immune response to SARS-CoV-2. Nearly every sample came with metadata listing a de-identified subject ID, COVID-19 status, age in years and sex. Deeply sampled blood TCRbeta repertoires from subjects exposed to, actively infected with, or recovered from COVID-19 were included in the dataset. Where available, HLA class I and class II types were obtained from metadata supplied by the sample provider rather than from assay-based typing.

Summary of the overall study and its limitations: How much clinical and demographic metadata was included differed by source and by participant, and the metadata was provided uncurated.

TCRbeta CDR3 regions were amplified from genomic DNA using the immunoSEQ Assay, a bias-controlled multiplex PCR. The original methods were these. Nucleated cell counts per sample were estimated from amplification of reference gene primers within the assay. To quantify the absolute abundance of each unique TCRbeta CDR3 rearrangement, sequence reads were collapsed and filtered. For each sample, productive Simpson clonality was calculated as the square root of Simpson's diversity index over productive rearrangements. TCRdb limited this immuneACCESS table to in-frame rearrangements with V and J called. A share of clones is missing; checked studies link under half to unresolved V genes, and the rest is unexplained. The DNA was the basis for D and trimming; V, J and clone size are from that table. The sample includes about 220,000 clones, with about 84% observed a single time. Of the sample, 10% to 15% is held by the ten largest clones.

On this clone itself: Which antigen it targets is not known. Per-base qualities were not stored, and no clone one base away is much larger.

The germline V gene sets CDR1 to SGHRS and CDR2 to YFSETQ. Measured from the cysteine to the phenylalanine, the CDR3 is 15 residues long. The only DNA kept is the CDR3, 45 bases in frame from the first base. V is cut by 1 base and J by 4 bases, and the space between the germline ends is 13 bases. Each collaborating institution followed its own protocols to collect whole blood in K2EDTA tubes. Collaborator samples were shipped for TCRbeta analysis as frozen whole blood, isolated PBMCs, or DNA extracted from either sample type. The receptor was derived from a human donor in a cohort sampled during active COVID-19. The chain is made from TRBV5-1 and TRBJ2-3, with TRBD2 perhaps the D gene, on 7 matching bases. The sequenced sample was peripheral blood. The DNA is as follows: TGCGCCAGCAGCTTGTTTACGGGGGGCCCAGATACGCAGTATTTT. Its protein is CASSLFTGGPDTQYF.